This entry is about one TCR beta chain. Its cognate antigen is unknown. The read halts 3 residues ahead of the CDR3 end, with the missing end drawn from the germline J gene. The V and J ends lost 4 bases and 1 base, in that order; junction bases with no gene match: 4. Germline loops: CDR1 LNHNV, CDR2 YYDKDF (reference sequence). The CDR3 has 16 amino acids. The record originates from a study of Tregs in tolerant kidney transplant recipients. Study outcomes and limitations: Donor-specific Treg expansion exceeded global Treg expansion in tolerant patients, suggesting antigen drive. The small number of patients limits these findings pending further validation. Expanding Tregs on activated donor B cells appeared to best identify donor-specific TCRbeta clones. Changing PCR primers prevented nucleotide comparison between some patients' samples.

Data came from immunoSEQ multiplex PCR; TCRdb stores just in-frame clones and leaves some out. In total, the table holds more than 30,000 clones. This specimen consisted of CD8+ T cells from blood, obtained before the transplant. This receptor was obtained from a human donor who received a combined kidney and bone marrow transplant. This chain uses TRBV15 with TRBJ2-7; 13 nucleotides agree with TRBD2. CDR3 region: CATSTRTSGSSYEQYF. Incomplete CDR3 DNA: TGTGCCACCAGCACGCGGACTAGCGGGAGTTCCTACGAG.